This is a list of T cell receptor beta chains from one sample in a study of T-cell memory formation after mild COVID-19. A single record per CDR3 protein comes from TCRdb applying MiXCR to the 5' RACE reads. The table includes 250,000 to 300,000 distinct CDR3 sequences, 15% to 20% detected once. The sample was PBMCs or a T cell subset sorted from them (not recorded which). Receptors originate from a man between 18 and 29 years old who had mild COVID-19 (a few samples of this study predate the infection). Cell type and time point are not known. The CDR3 runs from the conserved cysteine through the conserved F or W. Fields, in order: V gene, J gene, D gene, CDR3 length, clone size, CDR3 protein, CDR3 DNA. D genes are given only for firm matches. Only some rows state a clone size, as once, few, many or a class for expanded clones.

v_call: TRBV20-1; j_call: TRBJ2-4; d_call: .; cdr3_length: 14; clone_size: few; cdr3_aa: CSARDALAKNIQYF; cdr3_nt: TGCAGTGCTAGAGATGCGTTAGCCAAAAACATTCAGTACTTC
v_call: TRBV18; j_call: TRBJ1-5; d_call: .; cdr3_length: 15; clone_size: .; cdr3_aa: CASTARGGSNQPQHF; cdr3_nt: TGTGCCAGCACAGCTCGTGGTGGGAGCAATCAGCCCCAGCATTTT
v_call: TRBV6-2/TRBV6-3; j_call: TRBJ1-1; d_call: TRBD1; cdr3_length: 11; clone_size: few; cdr3_aa: CASSQGPTGVF; cdr3_nt: TGTGCCAGCAGCCAGGGGCCGACAGGGGTATTT
v_call: TRBV7-2; j_call: TRBJ1-6; d_call: .; cdr3_length: 15; clone_size: .; cdr3_aa: CASIALGTVGSPLHF; cdr3_nt: TGTGCCAGCATCGCATTGGGGACCGTGGGTTCACCCCTCCACTTT
v_call: TRBV6-2/TRBV6-3; j_call: TRBJ2-7; d_call: .; cdr3_length: 14; clone_size: .; cdr3_aa: CASSPTLLSYEQYF; cdr3_nt: TGTGCCAGCAGTCCGACTCTCCTCTCCTACGAGCAGTACTTC
v_call: TRBV4-3; j_call: TRBJ1-1; d_call: .; cdr3_length: 16; clone_size: few; cdr3_aa: CASSQFPQVMNTEAFF; cdr3_nt: TGCGCCAGCAGCCAATTCCCTCAGGTAATGAACACTGAAGCTTTCTTT
v_call: TRBV6-1; j_call: TRBJ1-1; d_call: .; cdr3_length: 13; clone_size: few; cdr3_aa: CASKEGGNTEAFF; cdr3_nt: TGTGCCAGCAAAGAGGGTGGCAACACTGAAGCTTTCTTT
v_call: TRBV21-1; j_call: TRBJ2-5; d_call: .; cdr3_length: 15; clone_size: .; cdr3_aa: CASSKEKTEQETQYF; cdr3_nt: TGTGCCAGCAGCAAAGAAAAGACAGAACAAGAGACCCAGTACTTC
v_call: TRBV15; j_call: TRBJ2-5; d_call: TRBD2; cdr3_length: 16; clone_size: once; cdr3_aa: CATSRDRLAGGETQYF; cdr3_nt: TGTGCCACCAGCAGAGATCGGCTAGCGGGAGGCGAGACCCAGTACTTC
v_call: TRBV2; j_call: TRBJ2-1; d_call: TRBD2; cdr3_length: 14; clone_size: many; cdr3_aa: CASNLAGTGNEQFF; cdr3_nt: TGTGCCAGCAATCTAGCGGGGACGGGCAATGAGCAGTTCTTC
v_call: TRBV29-1; j_call: TRBJ2-5; d_call: TRBD2; cdr3_length: 13; clone_size: .; cdr3_aa: CSVSPRGGETQYF; cdr3_nt: TGCAGCGTTAGTCCCCGGGGGGGAGAGACCCAGTACTTC
v_call: TRBV20-1; j_call: TRBJ1-6; d_call: .; cdr3_length: 13; clone_size: many; cdr3_aa: CSARQGGNSPLHF; cdr3_nt: TGCAGTGCTAGACAGGGAGGGAATTCACCCCTCCACTTT
v_call: TRBV2; j_call: TRBJ2-4; d_call: .; cdr3_length: 15; clone_size: .; cdr3_aa: CASSERLAGKNIQYF; cdr3_nt: TGTGCCAGCAGTGAACGGCTAGCAGGCAAAAACATTCAGTACTTC
v_call: TRBV5-5; j_call: TRBJ1-4; d_call: .; cdr3_length: 12; clone_size: few; cdr3_aa: CASNTLGEKLFF; cdr3_nt: TGTGCCAGCAACACACTGGGTGAAAAACTGTTTTTT
v_call: TRBV6-5; j_call: TRBJ2-7; d_call: .; cdr3_length: 16; clone_size: few; cdr3_aa: CASSYSTGAGSYEQYF; cdr3_nt: TGTGCCAGCAGTTACTCGACAGGAGCGGGCTCCTACGAGCAGTACTTC
v_call: TRBV7-2; j_call: TRBJ2-7; d_call: .; cdr3_length: 14; clone_size: .; cdr3_aa: CASSLDGGLYEQYF; cdr3_nt: TGTGCCAGCAGCTTAGACGGGGGTCTCTACGAGCAGTACTTC
v_call: TRBV7-2; j_call: TRBJ1-5; d_call: .; cdr3_length: 13; clone_size: .; cdr3_aa: CASSYIRDQPQHF; cdr3_nt: TGTGCCAGCAGTTATATCAGGGATCAGCCCCAGCATTTT
v_call: TRBV6-1; j_call: TRBJ1-5; d_call: .; cdr3_length: 14; clone_size: .; cdr3_aa: CASSAQEARQPQHF; cdr3_nt: TGTGCCAGCAGTGCACAGGAAGCCCGTCAGCCCCAGCATTTT
v_call: TRBV4-3; j_call: TRBJ1-3; d_call: .; cdr3_length: 18; clone_size: few; cdr3_aa: CASSQEWPGGGKGNTIYF; cdr3_nt: TGCGCCAGCAGCCAAGAGTGGCCCGGAGGGGGTAAAGGAAACACCATATATTTT
v_call: TRBV20-1; j_call: TRBJ2-3; d_call: .; cdr3_length: 14; clone_size: few; cdr3_aa: CSARAPRLTDTQYF; cdr3_nt: TGCAGTGCTAGAGCCCCTCGGTTGACAGATACGCAGTATTTT
v_call: TRBV28; j_call: TRBJ2-4; d_call: .; cdr3_length: 16; clone_size: .; cdr3_aa: CASSPQDAKLKNIQYF; cdr3_nt: TGTGCCAGCAGCCCCCAGGACGCAAAGCTCAAAAACATTCAGTACTTC
v_call: TRBV5-1; j_call: TRBJ1-3; d_call: .; cdr3_length: 14; clone_size: few; cdr3_aa: CASSFGNSGNTIYF; cdr3_nt: TGCGCCAGCAGCTTCGGTAACTCTGGAAACACCATATATTTT
v_call: TRBV20-1; j_call: TRBJ2-2; d_call: .; cdr3_length: 15; clone_size: .; cdr3_aa: CSARDPGANTGELFF; cdr3_nt: TGCAGTGCTAGAGATCCGGGCGCGAACACCGGGGAGCTGTTTTTT
v_call: TRBV12-3/TRBV12-4; j_call: TRBJ2-4; d_call: .; cdr3_length: 16; clone_size: .; cdr3_aa: CASSLGLLGGKNIQYF; cdr3_nt: TGTGCCAGCAGTTTGGGGCTCTTAGGAGGCAAAAACATTCAGTACTTC
v_call: TRBV6-1; j_call: TRBJ2-1; d_call: TRBD2; cdr3_length: 17; clone_size: few; cdr3_aa: CASTRGGGTSGGNEQFF; cdr3_nt: TGTGCCAGCACCCGGGGTGGGGGGACTAGCGGGGGCAATGAGCAGTTCTTC
v_call: TRBV4-2; j_call: TRBJ2-5; d_call: .; cdr3_length: 14; clone_size: .; cdr3_aa: CASSQDPQQETQYF; cdr3_nt: TGTGCCAGCAGCCAAGATCCTCAGCAAGAGACCCAGTACTTC
v_call: TRBV12-3/TRBV12-4; j_call: TRBJ1-2; d_call: .; cdr3_length: 11; clone_size: many; cdr3_aa: CASSQGFSYTF; cdr3_nt: TGTGCCAGCAGCCAGGGGTTTAGCTACACCTTC
v_call: TRBV6-2/TRBV6-3; j_call: TRBJ2-3; d_call: TRBD2; cdr3_length: 15; clone_size: few; cdr3_aa: CASSYPSGVADTQYF; cdr3_nt: TGTGCCAGCAGTTACCCGAGCGGGGTCGCAGATACGCAGTATTTT
v_call: TRBV12-3/TRBV12-4; j_call: TRBJ2-6; d_call: .; cdr3_length: 15; clone_size: .; cdr3_aa: CASSGGRSGANVLTF; cdr3_nt: TGTGCCAGCAGTGGGGGTCGATCTGGGGCCAACGTCCTGACTTTC
v_call: TRBV20-1; j_call: TRBJ1-5; d_call: .; cdr3_length: 13; clone_size: few; cdr3_aa: CSARDPVNQPQHF; cdr3_nt: TGCAGTGCTAGAGATCCCGTAAATCAGCCCCAGCATTTT
v_call: TRBV24-1; j_call: TRBJ2-3; d_call: .; cdr3_length: 14; clone_size: .; cdr3_aa: CATSDAASTDTQYF; cdr3_nt: TGTGCCACCAGTGATGCCGCTAGCACAGATACGCAGTATTTT
v_call: TRBV5-5; j_call: TRBJ1-6; d_call: .; cdr3_length: 14; clone_size: few; cdr3_aa: CASRPGDWDSPLHF; cdr3_nt: TGTGCCAGCAGACCAGGGGACTGGGATTCACCCCTCCACTTT
v_call: TRBV27; j_call: TRBJ1-2; d_call: .; cdr3_length: 13; clone_size: once; cdr3_aa: CARSTGYNGGYTF; cdr3_nt: TGTGCCCGCAGTACAGGGTATAACGGAGGCTACACCTTC
v_call: TRBV7-3; j_call: TRBJ1-6; d_call: .; cdr3_length: 15; clone_size: few; cdr3_aa: CASSLWGPRNSPLHF; cdr3_nt: TGTGCCAGCAGCTTATGGGGGCCCCGCAATTCACCCCTCCACTTT
v_call: TRBV10-3; j_call: TRBJ2-5; d_call: TRBD2; cdr3_length: 12; clone_size: .; cdr3_aa: CAIGGGAETQYF; cdr3_nt: TGTGCCATAGGCGGGGGGGCTGAGACCCAGTACTTC
v_call: TRBV5-1; j_call: TRBJ2-1; d_call: TRBD2; cdr3_length: 14; clone_size: few; cdr3_aa: CASSWLAVNNEQFF; cdr3_nt: TGCGCCAGCAGCTGGCTAGCGGTGAACAATGAGCAGTTCTTC
v_call: TRBV5-6; j_call: TRBJ2-5; d_call: TRBD2; cdr3_length: 15; clone_size: .; cdr3_aa: CASSLKLAGEETQYF; cdr3_nt: TGTGCCAGCAGCTTGAAACTAGCGGGGGAAGAGACCCAGTACTTC
v_call: TRBV11-2; j_call: TRBJ2-3; d_call: TRBD2; cdr3_length: 16; clone_size: .; cdr3_aa: CASSLRSGGSTDTQYF; cdr3_nt: TGTGCCAGCAGCTTAAGAAGCGGGGGCAGCACAGATACGCAGTATTTT
v_call: TRBV5-1; j_call: TRBJ1-1; d_call: TRBD1; cdr3_length: 15; clone_size: few; cdr3_aa: CASSDAGTAGVGAFF; cdr3_nt: TGCGCCAGCAGCGACGCCGGGACAGCGGGCGTTGGAGCTTTCTTT
v_call: TRBV24-1; j_call: TRBJ2-7; d_call: .; cdr3_length: 12; clone_size: .; cdr3_aa: CATSATGGEQYF; cdr3_nt: TGTGCCACCAGTGCCACTGGGGGCGAGCAGTACTTC
v_call: TRBV29-1; j_call: TRBJ2-1; d_call: TRBD2; cdr3_length: 16; clone_size: .; cdr3_aa: CSVEVASGGSYNEQFF; cdr3_nt: TGCAGCGTTGAGGTGGCTAGCGGGGGGTCCTACAATGAGCAGTTCTTC
v_call: TRBV6-5; j_call: TRBJ2-7; d_call: .; cdr3_length: 14; clone_size: many; cdr3_aa: CASSFALSSYEQYF; cdr3_nt: TGTGCCAGCAGTTTTGCCTTAAGCTCCTACGAGCAGTACTTC
v_call: TRBV7-9; j_call: TRBJ1-1; d_call: .; cdr3_length: 16; clone_size: few; cdr3_aa: CASSFLYQSENTEAFF; cdr3_nt: TGTGCCAGCAGCTTCCTCTACCAATCGGAGAACACTGAAGCTTTCTTT
v_call: TRBV29-1; j_call: TRBJ1-2; d_call: .; cdr3_length: 14; clone_size: .; cdr3_aa: CSVEDRGFGYGYTF; cdr3_nt: TGCAGCGTTGAAGATCGGGGGTTTGGCTATGGCTACACCTTC
v_call: TRBV4-2; j_call: TRBJ1-2; d_call: .; cdr3_length: 12; clone_size: .; cdr3_aa: CASSQDGAGYTF; cdr3_nt: TGTGCCAGCAGCCAAGACGGGGCTGGCTACACCTTC
v_call: TRBV6-5; j_call: TRBJ2-1; d_call: .; cdr3_length: 13; clone_size: few; cdr3_aa: CASNQPGGNEQFF; cdr3_nt: TGTGCCAGCAACCAGCCCGGGGGAAATGAGCAGTTCTTC
v_call: TRBV6-1; j_call: TRBJ1-5; d_call: .; cdr3_length: 15; clone_size: .; cdr3_aa: CASSEASGIYKPQHF; cdr3_nt: TGTGCCAGCAGTGAAGCCTCGGGTATCTATAAGCCCCAGCATTTT
v_call: TRBV7-9; j_call: TRBJ2-6; d_call: .; cdr3_length: 15; clone_size: .; cdr3_aa: CASSSTETGANVLTF; cdr3_nt: TGTGCCAGCAGCTCGACAGAGACTGGGGCCAACGTCCTGACTTTC
v_call: TRBV6-2/TRBV6-3; j_call: TRBJ2-5; d_call: .; cdr3_length: 12; clone_size: .; cdr3_aa: CASRKTSETQYF; cdr3_nt: TGTGCCAGCAGGAAGACGTCGGAGACCCAGTACTTC
v_call: TRBV6-1; j_call: TRBJ1-2; d_call: .; cdr3_length: 13; clone_size: .; cdr3_aa: CASSERELMGYTF; cdr3_nt: TGTGCCAGCAGTGAAAGGGAACTAATGGGCTACACCTTC
v_call: TRBV7-9; j_call: TRBJ1-5; d_call: TRBD1; cdr3_length: 14; clone_size: few; cdr3_aa: CASSTGQGGEPQHF; cdr3_nt: TGTGCCAGCAGTACTGGACAGGGAGGAGAGCCCCAGCATTTT
v_call: TRBV2; j_call: TRBJ1-5; d_call: .; cdr3_length: 13; clone_size: few; cdr3_aa: CASGQSNNQPQHF; cdr3_nt: TGTGCCAGTGGGCAGTCGAACAATCAGCCCCAGCATTTT
v_call: TRBV11-2; j_call: TRBJ1-6; d_call: .; cdr3_length: 15; clone_size: .; cdr3_aa: CASSSDNWADSPLHF; cdr3_nt: TGTGCCAGCAGCTCAGACAACTGGGCGGATTCACCCCTCCACTTT
v_call: TRBV6-6; j_call: TRBJ2-5; d_call: TRBD1; cdr3_length: 14; clone_size: .; cdr3_aa: CASSPTGGEETQYF; cdr3_nt: TGTGCCAGCAGTCCGACAGGGGGGGAAGAGACCCAGTACTTC
v_call: TRBV4-1; j_call: TRBJ1-2; d_call: .; cdr3_length: 15; clone_size: .; cdr3_aa: CASSQDSRTTYGYTF; cdr3_nt: TGCGCCAGCAGCCAAGATTCCAGGACGACCTATGGCTACACCTTC